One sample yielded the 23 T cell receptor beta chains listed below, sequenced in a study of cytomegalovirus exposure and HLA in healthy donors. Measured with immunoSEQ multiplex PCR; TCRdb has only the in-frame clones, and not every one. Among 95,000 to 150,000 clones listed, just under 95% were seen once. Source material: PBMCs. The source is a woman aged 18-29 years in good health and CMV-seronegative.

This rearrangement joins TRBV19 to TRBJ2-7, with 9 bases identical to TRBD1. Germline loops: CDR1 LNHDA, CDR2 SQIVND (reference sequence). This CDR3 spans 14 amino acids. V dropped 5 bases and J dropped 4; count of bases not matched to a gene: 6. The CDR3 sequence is CASSARGQGYEQYF. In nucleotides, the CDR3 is TGTGCCAGTAGTGCCCGGGGACAGGGTTACGAGCAGTACTTC.

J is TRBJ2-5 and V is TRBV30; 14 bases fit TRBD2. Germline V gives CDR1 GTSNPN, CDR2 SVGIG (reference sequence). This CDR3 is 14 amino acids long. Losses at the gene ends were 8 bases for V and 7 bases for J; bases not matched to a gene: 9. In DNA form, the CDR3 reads TGTGCCCGGCGGACTAGCGGGGGGCCTGGGACCCAGTACTTC. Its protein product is CARRTSGGPGTQYF.

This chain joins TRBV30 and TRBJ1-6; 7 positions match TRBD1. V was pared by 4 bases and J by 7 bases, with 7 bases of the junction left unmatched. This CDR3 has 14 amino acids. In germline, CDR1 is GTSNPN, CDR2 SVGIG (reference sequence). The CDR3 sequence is CAWTQGQANSPLHF. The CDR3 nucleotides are TGTGCCTGGACCCAAGGACAGGCAAATTCACCCCTCCACTTT.

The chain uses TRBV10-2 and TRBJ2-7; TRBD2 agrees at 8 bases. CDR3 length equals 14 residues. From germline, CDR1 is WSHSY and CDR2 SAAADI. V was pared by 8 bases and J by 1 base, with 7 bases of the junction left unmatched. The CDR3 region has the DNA TGCGCCAGCGTTACGGGGGGGCCGTCCTACGAGCAGTACTTC. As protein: CASVTGGPSYEQYF.

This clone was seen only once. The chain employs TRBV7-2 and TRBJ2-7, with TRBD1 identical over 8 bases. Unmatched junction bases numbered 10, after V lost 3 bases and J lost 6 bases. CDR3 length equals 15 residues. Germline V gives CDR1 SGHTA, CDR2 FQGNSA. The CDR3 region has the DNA TGTGCCAGCAGCTTCGGCGGACAGGGCTATCGCGAGCAGTACTTC. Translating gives CASSFGGQGYREQYF.

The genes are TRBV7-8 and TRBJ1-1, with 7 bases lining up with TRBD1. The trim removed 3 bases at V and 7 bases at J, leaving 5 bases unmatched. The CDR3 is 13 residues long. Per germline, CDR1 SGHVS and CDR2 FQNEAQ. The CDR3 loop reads CASSLGGQLEAFF. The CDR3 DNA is TGTGCCAGCAGCTTGGGGGGACAGCTTGAAGCTTTCTTT.

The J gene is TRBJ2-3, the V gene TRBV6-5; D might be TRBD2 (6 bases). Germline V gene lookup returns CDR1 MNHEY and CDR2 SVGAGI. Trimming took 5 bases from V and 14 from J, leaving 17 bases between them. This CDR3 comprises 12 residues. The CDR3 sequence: CASSTRDSAVYF. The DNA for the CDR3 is TGTGCCAGCAGTACTCGGGACTCCGCAGTGTATTTT.

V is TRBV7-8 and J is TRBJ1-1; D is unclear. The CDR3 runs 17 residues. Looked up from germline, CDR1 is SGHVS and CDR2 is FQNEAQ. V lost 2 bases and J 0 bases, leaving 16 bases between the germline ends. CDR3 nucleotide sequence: TGTGCCAGCAGCTTACGTGAAGGACTATACATGAACACTGAAGCTTTCTTT. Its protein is CASSLREGLYMNTEAFF.

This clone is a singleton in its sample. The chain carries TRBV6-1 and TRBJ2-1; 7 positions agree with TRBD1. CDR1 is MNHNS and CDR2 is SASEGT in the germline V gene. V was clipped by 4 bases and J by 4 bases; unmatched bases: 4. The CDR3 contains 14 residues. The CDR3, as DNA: TGTGCCAGCAGTGTGGGACAGCCTTACAATGAGCAGTTCTTC. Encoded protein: CASSVGQPYNEQFF.

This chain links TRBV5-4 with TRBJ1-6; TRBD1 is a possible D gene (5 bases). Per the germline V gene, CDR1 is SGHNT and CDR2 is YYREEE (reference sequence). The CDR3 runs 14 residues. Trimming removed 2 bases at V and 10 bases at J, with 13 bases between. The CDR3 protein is CASSFIGAGSPLHF. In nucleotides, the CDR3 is TGTGCCAGCAGCTTTATAGGGGCTGGGTCACCCCTCCACTTT.

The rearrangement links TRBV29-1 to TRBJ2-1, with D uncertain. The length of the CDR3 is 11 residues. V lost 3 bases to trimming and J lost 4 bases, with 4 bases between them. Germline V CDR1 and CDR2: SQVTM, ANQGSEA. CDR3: CSVDQYNEQFF. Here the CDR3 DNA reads TGCAGCGTTGACCAATACAATGAGCAGTTCTTC.

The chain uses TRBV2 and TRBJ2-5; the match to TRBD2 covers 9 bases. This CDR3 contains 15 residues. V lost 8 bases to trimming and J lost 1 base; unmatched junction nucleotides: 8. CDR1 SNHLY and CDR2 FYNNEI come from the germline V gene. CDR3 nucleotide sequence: TGTGCCAGCCGACGAGAGACTAGCGGCCAAGAGACCCAGTACTTC. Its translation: CASRRETSGQETQYF.

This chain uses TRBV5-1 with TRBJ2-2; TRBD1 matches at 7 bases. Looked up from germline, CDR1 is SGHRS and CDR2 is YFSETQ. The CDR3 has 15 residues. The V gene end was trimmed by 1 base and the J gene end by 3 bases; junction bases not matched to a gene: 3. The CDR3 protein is CASSLLGQDTGELFF. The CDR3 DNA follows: TGCGCCAGCAGCTTGCTCGGACAGGACACCGGGGAGCTGTTTTTT.

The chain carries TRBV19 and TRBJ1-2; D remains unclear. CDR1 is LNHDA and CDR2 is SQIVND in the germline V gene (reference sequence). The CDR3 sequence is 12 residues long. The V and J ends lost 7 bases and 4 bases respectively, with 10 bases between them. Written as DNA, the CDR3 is TGTGCCAGTAAAAACCCGGGCTATGGCTACACCTTC. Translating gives CASKNPGYGYTF.

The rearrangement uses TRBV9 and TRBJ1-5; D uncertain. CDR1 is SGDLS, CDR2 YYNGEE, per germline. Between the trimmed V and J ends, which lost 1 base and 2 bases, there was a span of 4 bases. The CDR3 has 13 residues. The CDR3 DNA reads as TGTGCCAGCAGCGTAAGCGGCAATCAGCCCCAGCATTTT. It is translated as CASSVSGNQPQHF.

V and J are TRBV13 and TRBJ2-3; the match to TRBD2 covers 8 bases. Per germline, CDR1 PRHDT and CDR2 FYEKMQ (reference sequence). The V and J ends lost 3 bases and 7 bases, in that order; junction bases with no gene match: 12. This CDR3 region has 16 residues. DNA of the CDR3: TGTGCCAGCAGCTTCCGTCCGACTAGCGCCCCGCATACGCAGTATTTT. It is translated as CASSFRPTSAPHTQYF.

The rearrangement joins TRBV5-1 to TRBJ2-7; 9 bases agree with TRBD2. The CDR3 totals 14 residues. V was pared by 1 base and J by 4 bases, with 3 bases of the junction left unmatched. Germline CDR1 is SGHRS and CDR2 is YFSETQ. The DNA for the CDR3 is TGCGCCAGCAGCTTGATTAGCGGGAGTTACGAGCAGTACTTC. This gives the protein CASSLISGSYEQYF.

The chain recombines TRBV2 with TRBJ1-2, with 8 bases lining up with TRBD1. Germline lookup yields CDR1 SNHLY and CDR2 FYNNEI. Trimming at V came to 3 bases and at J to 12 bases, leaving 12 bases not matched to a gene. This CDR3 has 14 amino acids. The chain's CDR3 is CASSDQGQGGKDTF. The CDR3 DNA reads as TGTGCCAGCAGTGACCAAGGACAGGGTGGGAAGGACACCTTC.

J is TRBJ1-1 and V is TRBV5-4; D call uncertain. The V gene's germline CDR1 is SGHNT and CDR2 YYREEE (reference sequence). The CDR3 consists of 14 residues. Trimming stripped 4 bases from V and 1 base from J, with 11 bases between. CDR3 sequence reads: CASSGGWANTEAFF. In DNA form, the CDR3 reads TGTGCCAGCAGCGGAGGATGGGCGAACACTGAAGCTTTCTTT.

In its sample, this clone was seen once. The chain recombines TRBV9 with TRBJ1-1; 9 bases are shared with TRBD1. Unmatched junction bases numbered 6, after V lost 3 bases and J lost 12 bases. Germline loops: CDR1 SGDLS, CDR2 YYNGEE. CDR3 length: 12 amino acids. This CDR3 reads CASSATGQGPFF. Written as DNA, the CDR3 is TGTGCCAGCAGCGCCACCGGACAGGGGCCTTTCTTT.

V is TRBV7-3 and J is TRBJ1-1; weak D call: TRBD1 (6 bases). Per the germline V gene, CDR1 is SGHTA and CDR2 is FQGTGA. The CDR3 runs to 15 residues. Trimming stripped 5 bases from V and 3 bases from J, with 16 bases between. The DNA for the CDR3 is TGTGCCAGCAGCCTCTCCGGGACACCAGACACTGAAGCTTTCTTT. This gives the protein CASSLSGTPDTEAFF.

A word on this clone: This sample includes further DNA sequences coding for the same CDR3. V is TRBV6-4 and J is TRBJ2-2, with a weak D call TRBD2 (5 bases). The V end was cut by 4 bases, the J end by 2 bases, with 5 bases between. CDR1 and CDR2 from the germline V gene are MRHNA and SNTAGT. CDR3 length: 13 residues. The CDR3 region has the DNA TGTGCCAGCAGTGGGACTAACACCGGGGAGCTGTTTTTT. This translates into CASSGTNTGELFF.

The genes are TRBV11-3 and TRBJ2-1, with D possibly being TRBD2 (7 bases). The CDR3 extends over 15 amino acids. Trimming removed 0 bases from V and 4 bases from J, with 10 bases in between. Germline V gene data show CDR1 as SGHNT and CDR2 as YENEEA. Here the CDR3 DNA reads TGTGCCAGCAGCTTAGAGGGGGGGCTTTACAATGAGCAGTTCTTC. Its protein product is CASSLEGGLYNEQFF.